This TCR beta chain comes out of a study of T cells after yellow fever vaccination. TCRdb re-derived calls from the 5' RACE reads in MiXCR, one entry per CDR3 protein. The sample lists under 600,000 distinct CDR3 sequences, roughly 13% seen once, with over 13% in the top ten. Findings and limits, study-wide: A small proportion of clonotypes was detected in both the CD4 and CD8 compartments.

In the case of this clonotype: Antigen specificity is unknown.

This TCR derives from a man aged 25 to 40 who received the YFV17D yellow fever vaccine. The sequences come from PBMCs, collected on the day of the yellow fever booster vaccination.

In nucleotides, the CDR3 is TGCAGTGCTAGAATGGAGAGGGGGTGGACCGGGGAGCTGTTTTTT. Amino acids: CSARMERGWTGELFF. The chain has TRBV20-1 and TRBJ2-2; D perhaps matches TRBD1 (6 bases). CDR3 length equals 15 residues. Trimming shortened V by 2 bases and J by 5 bases, and 15 bases separated the two germline ends. In germline, CDR1 is DFQATT, CDR2 SNEGSKA (reference sequence).